This T cell receptor beta chain was captured by sequencing in a study of blood T cell repertoires in COVID-19 (TCRdb year 2020). Some background on the complete study: Samples covering the acute and convalescent phases of COVID-19 were provided by collaborators in the United States, Italy and Spain. The prospective study material was composed of cDNA or gDNA derived from T cells, B-cell-depleted T cells, or PBMCs. Deeply sampled blood TCRbeta repertoires from subjects exposed to, actively infected with, or recovered from COVID-19 were included in the dataset. HLA class I and class II types, where available, came from metadata supplied by the sample provider rather than from assay-based typing. The samples were drawn from two sources: the first 160 participants of the ongoing ImmuneRACE study, and fewer than 1,500 subjects contributed by 6 global collaborators. Sample metadata almost always included a de-identified subject ID, COVID-19 status, age in years and sex. The repertoires were made available in a free public database intended to serve as a resource for research on the immune response to SARS-CoV-2. Here is what the overall study found, with its caveats: Clinical and demographic metadata were provided uncurated, with the amount varying by source and participant.

Each collaborating institution followed its own protocols to collect whole blood in K2EDTA tubes. For TCRbeta analysis, collaborator samples were shipped as frozen whole blood, as isolated PBMCs, or as DNA extracted from either sample type. TCRbeta CDR3 regions were amplified from genomic DNA by means of the immunoSEQ Assay, a bias-controlled multiplex PCR. The authors processed their data as follows. The number of nucleated cells in each sample was estimated from the amplification of reference gene primers within the assay. To quantify the absolute abundance of each unique TCRbeta CDR3 rearrangement, sequence reads were collapsed and filtered. For each sample, productive Simpson clonality was calculated by taking the square root of Simpson's diversity index across productive rearrangements. TCRdb obtained this table from immuneACCESS and retained in-frame rearrangements with V and J assigned. These tables miss some clones; where compared with another copy, unresolved V genes account for less than half of the shortfall, and the remainder is unexplained. The DNA was the basis for D and trimming; V, J and clone size are from that table. The table for this sample lists around 620,000 clones; about nine tenths of them were counted only once. The ten biggest clones cover 0.2% to 0.3% of the sample.

Comment on this clone: Its antigen target is currently unknown. No clone much larger than this one lies a single base away; base qualities are absent.

Measured from the cysteine to the phenylalanine, the CDR3 is 12 residues long. The only DNA kept is the CDR3, 36 bases in frame from the first base. V is clipped by 2 bases and J by 11 bases, and the sequence between their germline boundaries is 12 bases long. What was sequenced was peripheral blood. The clonotype comes from a woman between 18 and 29 years old with acute or convalescent COVID-19. In this chain, TRBV12-3 or TRBV12-4 is recombined with TRBJ1-1; the D gene is perhaps TRBD1, on 6 matching bases. The nucleotide sequence reads as follows: TGTGCCAGCAGTTTAATCAGGGGTGGTGCTTTCTTT. This sequence encodes CASSLIRGGAFF.